These T cell receptor beta chains were read from a single sample in a study of cytomegalovirus exposure and HLA in healthy donors. TCRdb keeps only in-frame clones here, not all; method: immunoSEQ multiplex PCR. Of about 160,000 clones in the sample, around 85% were seen once. The material sequenced was PBMCs. These TCRs come from a man aged 50-59 years in good health and CMV-seropositive. The CDR3 runs from the conserved cysteine through the conserved F or W. Each record gives: J gene, D gene, V gene, CDR3 protein, CDR3 DNA. A D gene is named only where the DNA matches it firmly.

TRBJ2-7,TRBD2,TRBV28,CASSGGWAYEQYF,TGTGCCAGCAGCGGGGGGTGGGCATACGAGCAGTACTTC
TRBJ2-1,TRBD2,TRBV6-5,CASRPGTSGYNEQFF,TGTGCCAGCAGGCCCGGGACTAGCGGTTACAATGAGCAGTTCTTC
TRBJ1-2,-,TRBV2,CASSGGTTYGYTF,TGTGCCAGCAGTGGAGGGACAACCTATGGCTACACCTTC
TRBJ2-3,-,TRBV10-2,CASSTYGGARDTQYF,TGCGCCAGCAGTACCTATGGAGGGGCCAGAGATACGCAGTATTTT
TRBJ2-5,TRBD2,TRBV18,CASSPGTGGETQYF,TGTGCCAGCTCACCAGGGACGGGGGGTGAGACCCAGTACTTC
TRBJ2-5,TRBD2,TRBV7-7,CASSRSGLGETQYF,TGTGCTAGCAGCCGATCTGGACTAGGAGAGACCCAGTACTTC
TRBJ1-2,TRBD1,TRBV18,CASSPTGVYGYTF,TGTGCCAGCTCACCGACAGGGGTCTATGGCTACACCTTC
TRBJ2-4,TRBD1,TRBV6-6,CASSPPGGQGPVQYF,TGTGCCAGCAGTCCCCCGGGGGGACAGGGACCAGTTCAGTACTTC
TRBJ1-2,-,TRBV5-4,CASSLSGFSYGYTF,TGTGCCAGCAGCTTGTCGGGGTTCAGCTATGGCTACACCTTC
TRBJ2-2,TRBD2,TRBV11-3,CASSSGGGDTGELFF,TGTGCCAGCAGCTCCGGCGGGGGAGACACCGGGGAGCTGTTTTTT
TRBJ1-3,-,TRBV15,CATSSRGGNTIYF,TGTGCCACCAGTTCACGGGGGGGAAACACCATATATTTT
TRBJ2-1,TRBD1,TRBV6-6,CASNLEGQGHNEQFF,TGTGCCAGTAACCTAGAAGGACAGGGCCACAATGAGCAGTTCTTC
TRBJ1-2,TRBD1,TRBV2,CASSGQGWGYTF,TGTGCCAGCAGCGGACAGGGTTGGGGCTACACCTTC
TRBJ2-2,TRBD1,TRBV5-1,CASSSDRGQLTGELFF,TGCGCCAGCAGCTCAGACAGGGGGCAGCTCACCGGGGAGCTGTTTTTT
TRBJ1-4,-,TRBV28,CASRQRGEKLFF,TGTGCCAGCCGACAGCGGGGAGAAAAACTGTTTTTT
TRBJ1-5,-,TRBV5-6,CASSLWQGLSQPQHF,TGTGCCAGCAGCTTGTGGCAGGGGCTGAGCCAGCCCCAGCATTTT